What follows describes a single TCR beta chain. What it binds is unknown. The CDR3 is 15 amino acids. V lost 6 bases, J lost 1 base, and 8 bases stayed unmatched. Germline V gene lookup returns CDR1 MNHEY and CDR2 SVGAGI. This entry is derived from a study of T cells after yellow fever vaccination. Study-level points and caveats: Post-booster samples contained most primary-vaccination clones (just under 98% CD4, less than 90% CD8). Abundant contaminating clonotypes from the bulk population could appear in FACS-sorted repertoires. Clonotype sharing between CD4 and CD8 compartments was small.

For TCR, cDNA came from 5'RACE template switching, which added a universal primer site and UMIs. TCRdb processed the 5' RACE reads anew with MiXCR; each CDR3 protein has one entry. Of 120,000 or so distinct CDR3 sequences listed, roughly 15% were seen once; the top ten hold around 40%. This TCR was sampled from a man younger than 35 who received the YFV17D yellow fever vaccine. The chain combines TRBV6-5 with TRBJ2-5; 7 nucleotides match TRBD1. Sequenced here: CD8+ T cells sorted from PBMCs, sampled 5 days after the yellow fever booster vaccination. The CDR3 region has the DNA TGTGCCAGCAGCCTAGGGGGCTCGGGCCAAGAGACCCAGTACTTC. Translating it yields CASSLGGSGQETQYF.